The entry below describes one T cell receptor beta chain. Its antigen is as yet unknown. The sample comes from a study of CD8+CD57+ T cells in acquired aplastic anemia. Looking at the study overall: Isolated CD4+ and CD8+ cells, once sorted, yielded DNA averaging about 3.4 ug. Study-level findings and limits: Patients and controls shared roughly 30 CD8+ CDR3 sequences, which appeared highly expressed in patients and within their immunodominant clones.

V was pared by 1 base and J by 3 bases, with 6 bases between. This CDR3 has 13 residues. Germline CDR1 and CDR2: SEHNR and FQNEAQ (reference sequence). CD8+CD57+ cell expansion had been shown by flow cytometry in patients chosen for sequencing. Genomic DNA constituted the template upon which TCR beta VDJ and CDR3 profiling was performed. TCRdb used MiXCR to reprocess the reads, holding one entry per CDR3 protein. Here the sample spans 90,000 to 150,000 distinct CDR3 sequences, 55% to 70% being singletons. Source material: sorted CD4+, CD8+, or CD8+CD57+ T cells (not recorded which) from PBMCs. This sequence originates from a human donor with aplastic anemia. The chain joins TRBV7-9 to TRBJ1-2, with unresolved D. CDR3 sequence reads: CASSLGVYYGYTF. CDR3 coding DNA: TGTGCCAGCAGCTTAGGGGTTTACTATGGCTACACCTTC.